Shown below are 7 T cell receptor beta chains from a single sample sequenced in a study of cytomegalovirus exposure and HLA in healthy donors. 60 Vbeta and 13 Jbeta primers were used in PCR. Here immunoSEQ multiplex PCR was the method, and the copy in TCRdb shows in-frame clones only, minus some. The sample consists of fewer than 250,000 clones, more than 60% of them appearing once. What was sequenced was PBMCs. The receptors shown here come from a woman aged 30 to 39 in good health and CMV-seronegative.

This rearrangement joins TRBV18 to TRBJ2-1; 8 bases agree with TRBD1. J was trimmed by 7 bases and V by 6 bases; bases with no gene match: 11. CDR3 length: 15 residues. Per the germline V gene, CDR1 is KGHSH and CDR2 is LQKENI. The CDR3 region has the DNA TGTGCCAGCTCCCAGGGACAGGTCCTCCGGAATGAGCAGTTCTTC. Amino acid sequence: CASSQGQVLRNEQFF.

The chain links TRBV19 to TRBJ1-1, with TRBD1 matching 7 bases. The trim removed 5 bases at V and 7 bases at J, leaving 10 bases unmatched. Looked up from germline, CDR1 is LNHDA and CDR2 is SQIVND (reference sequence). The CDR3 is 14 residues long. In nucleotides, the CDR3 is TGTGCCAGTAGTTCCCCGGGACAGACCATTGAAGCTTTCTTT. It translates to CASSSPGQTIEAFF. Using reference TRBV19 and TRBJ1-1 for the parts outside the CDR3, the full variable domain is DGGITQSPKYLFRKEGQNVTLSCEQNLNHDAMYWYRQDPGQGLRLIYYSQIVNDFQKGDIAEGYSVSREKKESFPLTVTSAQKNPTAFYLCASSSPGQTIEAFFGQGTRLTVV.

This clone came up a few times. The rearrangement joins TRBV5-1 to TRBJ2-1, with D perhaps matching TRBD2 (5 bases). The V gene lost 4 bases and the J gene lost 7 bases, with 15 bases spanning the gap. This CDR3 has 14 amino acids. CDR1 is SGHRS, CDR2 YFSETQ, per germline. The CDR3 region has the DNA TGCGCCAGCAGCCCTGGAGGTCAGTCAAATGAGCAGTTCTTC. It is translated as CASSPGGQSNEQFF. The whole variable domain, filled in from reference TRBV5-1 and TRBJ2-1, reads KAGVTQTPRYLIKTRGQQVTLSCSPISGHRSVSWYQQTPGQGLQFLFEYFSETQRNKGNFPGRFSGRQFSNSRSEMNVSTLELGDSALYLCASSPGGQSNEQFFGPGTRLTVL.

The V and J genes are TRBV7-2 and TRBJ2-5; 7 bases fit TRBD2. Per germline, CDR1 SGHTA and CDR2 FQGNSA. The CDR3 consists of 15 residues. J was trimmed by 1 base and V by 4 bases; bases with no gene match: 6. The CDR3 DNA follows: TGTGCCAGCAGCTACCTCCGGGGGGTCCAAGAGACCCAGTACTTC. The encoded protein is CASSYLRGVQETQYF.

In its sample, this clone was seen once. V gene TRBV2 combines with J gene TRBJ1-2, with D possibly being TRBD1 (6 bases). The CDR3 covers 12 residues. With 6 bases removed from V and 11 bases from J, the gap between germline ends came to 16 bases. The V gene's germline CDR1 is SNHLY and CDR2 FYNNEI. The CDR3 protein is CASRPQGFAYTF. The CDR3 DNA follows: TGTGCCAGCAGGCCACAGGGATTTGCGTACACCTTC.

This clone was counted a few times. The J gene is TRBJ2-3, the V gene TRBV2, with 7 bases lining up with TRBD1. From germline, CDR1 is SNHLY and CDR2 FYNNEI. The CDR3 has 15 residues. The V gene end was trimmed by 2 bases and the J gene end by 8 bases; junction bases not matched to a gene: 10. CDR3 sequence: CASSEWAGGGGTQYF. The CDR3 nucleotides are TGTGCCAGCAGTGAATGGGCAGGGGGTGGGGGTACGCAGTATTTT.

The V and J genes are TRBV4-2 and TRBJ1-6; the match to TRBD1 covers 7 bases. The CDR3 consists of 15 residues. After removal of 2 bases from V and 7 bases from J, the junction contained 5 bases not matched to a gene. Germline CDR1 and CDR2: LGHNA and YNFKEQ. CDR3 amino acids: CASSQQTGSNSPLHF. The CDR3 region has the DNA TGTGCCAGCAGCCAACAGACAGGGTCGAATTCACCCCTCCACTTT.